The clone carrying this T cell receptor (beta chain) was detected a few times. The record originates from a study of blood T cell repertoires in COVID-19. Enrolment of Seattle patients took place during active infection, and they were followed longitudinally. The protocol was immunoSEQ multiplex PCR, while the TCRdb copy is restricted to in-frame clones and leaves out a portion. The sample consists of 400,000 to 450,000 clones, about 87% of them appearing once. With 5 bases clipped from V and 7 bases from J, the junction kept 12 bases outside the gene matches. Germline lookup yields CDR1 SGHKS and CDR2 YYEKEE (reference sequence). The CDR3 length is 14 residues.

The sequenced sample consisted of peripheral blood. This sequence joins TRBV5-5 and TRBJ2-7; 7 bases map to TRBD1. The clonotype was recovered from a woman between 45 and 65 years old with COVID-19, enrolled during active disease. The CDR3 loop is CASRLTGDGGEQYF. Here the CDR3 DNA reads TGTGCCAGCAGACTAACAGGGGACGGCGGAGAGCAGTACTTC.